The entry that follows covers one T cell receptor beta chain sequence. Antigen specificity is unknown. CDR1 and CDR2 (germline): SGDLS, YYNGEE. V was pared by 0 bases and J by 8 bases, with 5 bases of the junction left unmatched. This CDR3 spans 15 amino acids. The sample is drawn from a study of lymphopenia after photon versus proton radiotherapy. Overall study results and limits: Under photons, naive T cells and diversity fell while effector/memory populations rose. After the lymphocyte nadir, photon-treated repertoires showed oligoclonal expansion, especially of CD8+ Temra cells.

Produced via immunoSEQ multiplex PCR; TCRdb's table is partial and in-frame only. In the table there are some 170,000 clones, about nine tenths of which are singletons. The sequenced sample was peripheral blood, obtained from a patient treated with photon-based radiotherapy. The sequence derives from a man in his fifties or sixties with gastric cancer. The V gene is TRBV9, the J gene TRBJ2-1; 10 nucleotides agree with TRBD2. The CDR3 DNA reads TGTGCCAGCAGCGTAGGCCCTAGCGGGAGAGATGAGCAGTTCTTC. Encoded protein: CASSVGPSGRDEQFF. Full variable domain (outside the CDR3, taken from reference TRBV9 and TRBJ2-1): DSGVTQTPKHLITATGQRVTLRCSPRSGDLSVYWYQQSLDQGLQFLIQYYNGEERAKGNILERFSAQQFPDLHSELNLSSLELGDSALYFCASSVGPSGRDEQFFGPGTRLTVL.